A selection of T cell receptor beta chains follows, all from one sample in a study of blood T cell repertoires in COVID-19. TCRdb's table, derived via immunoSEQ multiplex PCR, lists solely in-frame clones and lacks some. The repertoire has about 81,000 clones, roughly nine tenths of them found once; the top ten carry less than 6.5%. The sequenced material came from peripheral blood. The receptors originated from a woman of 80 years or more with active COVID-19. Each CDR3 is given with its conserved first and last residue. A D gene is named only where the DNA matches it firmly. Size is stated for part of the rows, as once, few or many counts, or as a class when the clone is expanded.

.,TRBV14,.,TRBJ2-3,TGTGCCAGCAGCCGAGCGGTGCAGGATACGCAGTATTTT,CASSRAVQDTQYF
.,TRBV27,TRBD2,TRBJ2-5,TGTGCCAGCAGTTTAAGGACTAGCGGGAGCACCAAGACCCAGTACTTC,CASSLRTSGSTKTQYF
.,TRBV21-1,.,TRBJ2-3,TGTGCCAGCAGCAAAAGGTCAGCGGGAGGGTTTTTTCCTAGCACAGATACGCAGTATTTT,CASSKRSAGGFFPSTDTQYF
.,TRBV7-8,.,TRBJ2-6,TGTGCCAGCAGCGCTCGGGGAGCTGGGGCCAACGTCCTGACTTTC,CASSARGAGANVLTF
.,TRBV10-1,.,TRBJ2-7,TGCGCCAGCAGGCTTGAGGCCTACGAGCAGTACTTC,CASRLEAYEQYF
.,TRBV28,.,TRBJ1-4,TGTGCCAGCAGTTTTGCAGGGTGGCGTGAAAAACTGTTTTTT,CASSFAGWREKLFF
.,TRBV6-4,TRBD2,TRBJ2-1,TGTGCCGAACGGGAGGCGGGTGAGCAGTTCTTC,CAEREAGEQFF
.,TRBV6-2/TRBV6-3,TRBD1,TRBJ1-2,TGTGCCAGCAGTTACAGACAGGGGAGAGGCTACACCTTC,CASSYRQGRGYTF
.,TRBV18,.,TRBJ2-7,TGTGCCAGCTCACCGAGCAGCGGCGGGGCTTCCTACGAGCAGTACTTC,CASSPSSGGASYEQYF
.,TRBV14,.,TRBJ2-7,TGTGCCAGCAGCCAAGGAACGGAACAGTGGAAAGGCGAGCAGTACTTC,CASSQGTEQWKGEQYF
.,TRBV19,.,TRBJ2-1,TGTGCCAGTAGCCCGAATTGGGACTTCGCCGTTAATGAGCAGTTCTTC,CASSPNWDFAVNEQFF
few,TRBV9,.,TRBJ1-3,TGTGCCAGCGGCAAGAGGGGGACTGGAAACACCATATATTTT,CASGKRGTGNTIYF
.,TRBV20-1,.,TRBJ1-5,TGCAGTGCTAGTTCAAGCAATCAGCCCCAGCATTTT,CSASSSNQPQHF
.,TRBV10-3,TRBD1,TRBJ1-1,TGTGCCATCAGGGGGGGGACAGGGAACACTGAAGCTTTCTTT,CAIRGGTGNTEAFF
few,TRBV19,TRBD2,TRBJ2-5,TGTGCCAGTACCACCGGCGGGGGTGTACAAGAGACCCAGTACTTC,CASTTGGGVQETQYF
once,TRBV5-4,.,TRBJ2-5,TGTGCTACCAGCGGAGGACCCCAAGAGACCCAGTACTTC,CATSGGPQETQYF
.,TRBV19,.,TRBJ1-1,TGTGCCAGTATTTCTCTGAACACTGAAGCTTTCTTT,CASISLNTEAFF
.,TRBV7-9,TRBD1,TRBJ1-1,TGTGCCAGCAGCGGCTGGACAGGGGATAGGAACACTGAAGCTTTCTTT,CASSGWTGDRNTEAFF
.,TRBV27,TRBD2,TRBJ2-3,TGTGCCAGCAGTTTACGGCGGGAGCCCGGAGATACGCAGTATTTT,CASSLRREPGDTQYF
.,TRBV18,TRBD2,TRBJ2-4,TGTGCCAGCTCAATGGTAGCGGGAGCGGGCGAAAACATTCAGTACTTC,CASSMVAGAGENIQYF
.,TRBV10-3,.,TRBJ2-1,TGTGCCACCTCCCGGGGGATCTCCTACAATGAGCAGTTCTTC,CATSRGISYNEQFF
.,TRBV14,TRBD1,TRBJ2-3,TGTGCCAGCAGCCAAGATGACAGGGTGGGCACAGATACGCAGTATTTT,CASSQDDRVGTDTQYF
.,TRBV9,TRBD2,TRBJ2-5,TGTGCCAGCAGCGTAGATCCTAGCGGGAGTGGGGAGACCCAGTACTTC,CASSVDPSGSGETQYF
.,TRBV19,.,TRBJ2-7,TGTGCCAGTAGTCCTCCTAGCCCGACGAGCTCCTACGAGCAGTACTTC,CASSPPSPTSSYEQYF
.,TRBV19,.,TRBJ2-7,TGTGCCAGTTCCCCTCGACAGACCTTTTCCTACGAGCAGTACTTC,CASSPRQTFSYEQYF
.,TRBV6-5,.,TRBJ2-7,TGTGCCAGCAGTTACGCTTTTTCAGGGGGGACCGAGCAGTACTTC,CASSYAFSGGTEQYF
.,TRBV19,.,TRBJ2-4,TGTGCCAGTAGTGTCACCGGGACTCTGGGGATGGTGAACATTCAGTACTTC,CASSVTGTLGMVNIQYF
.,TRBV5-1,TRBD2,TRBJ2-7,TGCGCCAGCAGCGCGCCGACTAGCGGATACTACGAGCAGTACTTC,CASSAPTSGYYEQYF
.,TRBV6-2/TRBV6-3,.,TRBJ2-1,TGTGCCAGCAGTTACAGGACTACCCTCGATGAGCAGTTCTTC,CASSYRTTLDEQFF
.,TRBV18,TRBD1,TRBJ2-5,TGTGCCAGCTCACCCAGGACAGGGGAAGAGACCCAGTACTTC,CASSPRTGEETQYF
.,TRBV5-1,.,TRBJ2-7,TGCGCCAGCAGCTTGGGTGGGGCCGAGCAGTACTTC,CASSLGGAEQYF